The subject of this entry is one TCR beta chain. This clone's antigen is unknown. The record has no base qualities; no much larger clone is one base away. This sample is drawn from a study of technical replicates of blood from a few donors (dated by TCRdb to 2016 to 2017). The library was generated by the immunoSEQ multiplex PCR assay. TCRdb took over this immuneACCESS table, retaining in-frame rearrangements with V and J assigned. Such tables are incomplete; in checked studies, under half of the missing clones stem from an unresolved V gene, and the remainder is unexplained. Counted in this sample were tens of thousands of clones; about 93% of them appeared once. Jointly, the top ten make up approximately 0.25% of the sample. The junction shows trimming of 4 bases on V and 3 bases on J, and the gene matches do not reach 6 bases of it. Via the germline V gene, CDR1 is SNHLY and CDR2 FYNNEI. Measured from the cysteine to the phenylalanine, the CDR3 is 16 residues long. The read is trimmed to its CDR3 DNA, 48 bases read in frame from base 1.

Source material: T cells isolated from PBMCs. This receptor chain uses TRBV2 and TRBJ2-7, with TRBD2 identical over 13 junction bases. The source is a human donor in good health. This receptor has the CDR3 CASSAGTSGDIYEQYF. Here is the DNA: TGTGCCAGCAGTGCCGGGACTAGCGGGGATATCTACGAGCAGTACTTC.